Shown below are 23 T cell receptor beta chains from a single sample sequenced in a study of cytomegalovirus exposure and HLA in healthy donors. The study ran its PCR with 60 Vbeta and 13 Jbeta primers. The table came from immunoSEQ multiplex PCR; TCRdb's copy has only in-frame clones and leaves some out. The sample records about 110,000 clones, roughly 68% being singletons. The sequencing sample was made of PBMCs. The receptors stem from a woman aged 30 to 39 in good health and CMV-seronegative.

The chain is built from TRBV28 and TRBJ2-7; TRBD2 agrees at 11 bases. With 2 bases clipped from V and 4 bases from J, the junction kept 4 bases outside the gene matches. CDR1 is MDHEN, CDR2 SYDVKM, per germline. There are 15 residues in the CDR3. The chain's CDR3 is CASSLPSGGNYEQYF. Here the CDR3 DNA reads TGTGCCAGCAGTTTACCTAGCGGGGGGAATTACGAGCAGTACTTC.

This chain links TRBV19 with TRBJ2-1; the match to TRBD2 covers 11 bases. The length of the CDR3 is 17 residues. Germline lookup yields CDR1 LNHDA and CDR2 SQIVND (reference sequence). The V gene end was trimmed by 5 bases and the J gene end by 9 bases; junction bases not matched to a gene: 15. The CDR3 coding sequence is TGTGCCAGTAGTCTCCAGGGACTAGCGGTTAGCGGCGGTGAGCAGTTCTTC. This codes for CASSLQGLAVSGGEQFF.

V is TRBV7-9 and J is TRBJ2-1; tentative D call: TRBD1 (5 bases). The CDR3 loop spans 13 amino acids. CDR1 and CDR2 (germline): SEHNR, FQNEAQ (reference sequence). V lost 5 bases and J 5 bases, leaving 10 bases between the germline ends. The CDR3 spells CASSQKGHNEQFF. In DNA form, the CDR3 reads TGTGCCAGCAGCCAAAAGGGGCACAATGAGCAGTTCTTC.

This clone was counted between two and nine times. The V call is TRBV5-1, the J call TRBJ1-2; tentatively, D is TRBD1 (6 bases). The germline V and J ends were trimmed by 4 bases and 8 bases, with 12 bases remaining between them. The V gene's germline CDR1 is SGHRS and CDR2 YFSETQ. The CDR3 totals 12 residues. The CDR3 is CASSRGAAGYTF. The CDR3 DNA follows: TGCGCCAGCAGCCGGGGGGCAGCCGGCTACACCTTC.

The V and J genes are TRBV2 and TRBJ2-7, with 12 bases matching TRBD2. Germline CDR1 SNHLY, CDR2 FYNNEI. V trimming: 4 bases; J trimming: 0 bases; junction bases outside the gene matches: 7. The CDR3 is 17 amino acids. As DNA, the CDR3 is TGTGCCAGCAGTGGGGGACTAGCGGGCGGTAGCTCCTACGAGCAGTACTTC. Residues: CASSGGLAGGSSYEQYF.

V and J are TRBV5-1 and TRBJ2-2; a weak D match, TRBD2 (6 bases). The ends were cut back, 4 bases at V and 4 bases at J, with 14 bases in the middle. This CDR3 has 15 amino acids. The germline CDR1 and CDR2 sequences are SGHRS and YFSETQ. The CDR3 bases are TGCGCCAGCAGCCATGCCCAGGGAGGCACCGGGGAGCTGTTTTTT. Translation: CASSHAQGGTGELFF.

This clone was counted only a few times. The chain combines TRBV27 with TRBJ2-7; D not certain. The CDR3 has 13 amino acids. Germline V gene sequence: CDR1 MNHEY, CDR2 SMNVEV (reference sequence). V lost 4 bases and J lost 3, with 10 bases in between. The CDR3 DNA follows: TGTGCCAGCAGTTCGGGTCAATTCTACGAGCAGTACTTC. Protein sequence: CASSSGQFYEQYF.

This clone was picked up a small number of times. The chain recombines TRBV6-5 with TRBJ1-1; D gene uncertain. Germline V gene sequence: CDR1 MNHEY, CDR2 SVGAGI. The CDR3 is 15 amino acids. Between the trimmed V and J ends, which lost 1 base and 5 bases, there was a span of 14 bases. The CDR3, as DNA: TGTGCCAGCAGTTACTTTTACTTTGGGCAAACTGAAGCTTTCTTT. Translated, it gives CASSYFYFGQTEAFF.

The chain couples TRBV30 to TRBJ1-3; TRBD1 agrees at 7 bases. The length of the CDR3 is 18 residues. In germline, CDR1 is GTSNPN, CDR2 SVGIG (reference sequence). V shed 0 bases and J 0 bases; nucleotides not matched to a gene: 11. The chain's CDR3 is CAWSVPHSTGLSGNTIYF. The CDR3 nucleotides read TGTGCCTGGAGTGTACCCCACTCGACAGGGCTCTCTGGAAACACCATATATTTT.

The chain joins TRBV6-6 to TRBJ1-1; 9 nucleotides match TRBD1. Germline loops: CDR1 MNHNY, CDR2 SVGAGI (reference sequence). V dropped 6 bases and J dropped 4; count of bases not matched to a gene: 6. There are 14 residues in the CDR3. This CDR3 reads CASSNTGGSTEAFF. For the CDR3, the DNA is TGTGCCAGCAGCAACACAGGGGGCAGCACTGAAGCTTTCTTT.

V and J are TRBV6-5 and TRBJ2-3; possible D gene TRBD2, 7 bases. The CDR3 is made up of 13 amino acids. Trimming shortened V by 0 bases and J by 7 bases, and 8 bases separated the two germline ends. Germline V gene sequence: CDR1 MNHEY, CDR2 SVGAGI. In DNA form, the CDR3 reads TGTGCCAGCAGTTACTCCGGGGGGCATACGCAGTATTTT. It specifies CASSYSGGHTQYF.

This rearrangement joins TRBV2 to TRBJ2-2, with D maybe TRBD1 (5 bases). V gave up 5 bases and J gave up 4 bases, with 20 bases separating them. CDR1 is SNHLY and CDR2 is FYNNEI in the germline V gene. CDR3 length: 17 amino acids. The CDR3 reads CASSLRSEQASTGELFF. CDR3 sequence (DNA): TGTGCCAGCAGTTTGCGTTCGGAACAGGCGAGCACCGGGGAGCTGTTTTTT.

This sequence joins TRBV10-3 and TRBJ2-7; maybe TRBD1 (6 bases). V lost 5 bases, J lost 3 bases, and 11 bases lay in between. The CDR3 is made up of 13 amino acids. Germline V lookup: CDR1 ENHRY, CDR2 SYGVKD. The CDR3 spells CAISTQGHYEQYF. The CDR3 DNA reads TGTGCCATCAGTACGCAGGGACACTACGAGCAGTACTTC.

The genes are TRBV7-2 and TRBJ1-2; D possibly corresponds to TRBD1 (5 bases). The ends were cut back, 3 bases at V and 5 bases at J, with 10 bases in the middle. CDR3 length: 13 residues. Per the germline V gene, CDR1 is SGHTA and CDR2 is FQGNSA. CDR3 loop: CASSLAGVYGYTF. CDR3 nucleotides: TGTGCCAGCAGCTTGGCGGGGGTTTATGGCTACACCTTC.

The genes are TRBV11-3 and TRBJ1-4, with D perhaps matching TRBD1 (6 bases). Germline V CDR1 and CDR2: SGHNT, YENEEA. Trimming pared 5 bases from V and 11 bases from J, leaving 15 bases between. This CDR3 is 13 amino acids long. CDR3 loop: CASSLRGHGKLFF. The CDR3 DNA follows: TGTGCCAGCAGCCTTAGGGGACACGGTAAACTGTTTTTT. The variable domain in full, completed from reference TRBV11-3 and TRBJ1-4, reads EAGVVQSPRYKIIEKKQPVAFWCNPISGHNTLYWYLQNLGQGPELLIRYENEEAVDDSQLPKDRFSAERLKGVDSTLKIQPAELGDSAVYLCASSLRGHGKLFFGSGTQLSVL.

V and J are TRBV6-1 and TRBJ2-3; 7 bases fit TRBD2. CDR1 MNHNS and CDR2 SASEGT come from the germline V gene. The CDR3 is 13 amino acids. Losses at the gene ends were 8 bases for V and 5 bases for J; bases not matched to a gene: 7. DNA for the CDR3: TGTGCCAGCGGGCCCGCGGGGGTAGATACGCAGTATTTT. Protein sequence: CASGPAGVDTQYF.

The chain recombines TRBV9 with TRBJ1-2, with 8 bases that match TRBD1. In germline, CDR1 is SGDLS, CDR2 YYNGEE. This CDR3 is built from 19 residues. J was trimmed by 0 bases and V by 0 bases; bases with no gene match: 13. This chain's CDR3 is CASSVAADALDRANYGYTF. CDR3 coding DNA: TGTGCCAGCAGCGTAGCAGCCGACGCTTTGGACAGGGCTAACTATGGCTACACCTTC.

The CDR3 protein is CASSFLAGGPNEQFF. DNA of the CDR3: TGTGCCAGCAGCTTTTTAGCGGGAGGGCCGAATGAGCAGTTCTTC. V and J are TRBV7-2 and TRBJ2-1; 11 nucleotides align to TRBD2. The CDR3 runs 15 residues. V shed 3 bases, J shed 7 bases, and the junction held 5 bases outside the gene matches. CDR1 SGHTA and CDR2 FQGNSA come from the germline V gene.

This clone has only one observation. This chain links TRBV28 with TRBJ1-1; maybe TRBD1 (6 bases). This CDR3 has 15 amino acids. V was shortened by 3 bases and J by 1 base, with 12 bases between the two germline ends. The germline V gene encodes CDR1 MDHEN and CDR2 SYDVKM. CDR3 DNA sequence: TGTGCCAGCAGTTTCCGGGGGGCCGGGAACACTGAAGCTTTCTTT. It specifies CASSFRGAGNTEAFF.

This clone was found once. The chain has TRBV10-1 and TRBJ2-3; 7 bases are shared with TRBD2. V was pared by 4 bases and J by 1 base, with 5 bases of the junction left unmatched. The germline V gene encodes CDR1 WNHNN and CDR2 SYGVQD (reference sequence). CDR3 length: 15 residues. The CDR3 spells CASSGDAGGTDTQYF. CDR3 nucleotide sequence: TGCGCCAGCAGTGGAGACGCGGGAGGCACAGATACGCAGTATTTT.

V is TRBV7-6 and J is TRBJ2-2, with D possibly matching TRBD1 (8 bases). CDR3 length: 16 residues. Trimming removed 5 bases at V and 3 bases at J, with 16 bases between. The germline V gene encodes CDR1 SGHVS and CDR2 FNYEAQ. CDR3 in DNA: TGTGCCAGCAGCCTACGGACAGGGAGGGACACCGGGGAGCTGTTTTTT. Protein product: CASSLRTGRDTGELFF.

V usage is TRBV10-3 and J usage is TRBJ2-7, with 9 nucleotides matching TRBD2. This CDR3 contains 15 residues. V shed 2 bases, J shed 5 bases, and the junction held 7 bases outside the gene matches. Germline-derived CDR1 and CDR2 are ENHRY and SYGVKD. This CDR3 is CAISEGLAGANEQYF. CDR3 coding DNA: TGTGCCATCAGTGAGGGGTTAGCGGGAGCAAACGAGCAGTACTTC.

This clone was counted only a few times. This chain connects TRBV6-5 to TRBJ2-2, with TRBD1 matching over 7 bases. This CDR3 is 15 amino acids long. The V gene's germline CDR1 is MNHEY and CDR2 SVGAGI. The junction had 10 bases not matched to a gene; V was cut back by 7 bases and J by 5 bases. CDR3 DNA sequence: TGTGCCAGCACCCCCGGGACAGTAGCGACCGGGGAGCTGTTTTTT. This gives the protein CASTPGTVATGELFF.